The source of this T cell receptor (beta chain) is a study of beta chain features in type 1 diabetes. Study observations and caveats: Patients with type 1 diabetes carried fewer insertions and had more deletions at their VDJ junctions. Short templates might get an advantage during PCR, and this would be equal in patients and controls. There was a moderate but significant shortening of TCRB CDR3s in all four CD4+ subsets of Type 1 diabetes patients.

This CDR3 comprises 13 residues. V lost 4 bases to trimming and J lost 2 bases, with 9 bases between them. Germline assignment: CDR1 SGHNT and CDR2 YYREEE (reference sequence). Every bit of the isolated RNA underwent reverse transcription, so sequencing read expressed TCRB transcripts. Sequencing was performed with immunoSEQ multiplex PCR; in TCRdb, only in-frame clones are kept and a portion is missing. The data contain hundreds of thousands of clones, around 16% of them singletons. This clone was picked up a small number of times. Its antigen is not known. Other nucleotide sequences from this sample produce the same CDR3.

Specimen: naive CD4+ T cells from blood. This chain uses TRBV5-4 with TRBJ1-2; possible D gene TRBD1, 6 bases. The source is a young man in good health. In DNA form, the CDR3 reads TGTGCCAGCAGCCCCGACAGGAACTATGGCTACACCTTC. Protein product: CASSPDRNYGYTF.